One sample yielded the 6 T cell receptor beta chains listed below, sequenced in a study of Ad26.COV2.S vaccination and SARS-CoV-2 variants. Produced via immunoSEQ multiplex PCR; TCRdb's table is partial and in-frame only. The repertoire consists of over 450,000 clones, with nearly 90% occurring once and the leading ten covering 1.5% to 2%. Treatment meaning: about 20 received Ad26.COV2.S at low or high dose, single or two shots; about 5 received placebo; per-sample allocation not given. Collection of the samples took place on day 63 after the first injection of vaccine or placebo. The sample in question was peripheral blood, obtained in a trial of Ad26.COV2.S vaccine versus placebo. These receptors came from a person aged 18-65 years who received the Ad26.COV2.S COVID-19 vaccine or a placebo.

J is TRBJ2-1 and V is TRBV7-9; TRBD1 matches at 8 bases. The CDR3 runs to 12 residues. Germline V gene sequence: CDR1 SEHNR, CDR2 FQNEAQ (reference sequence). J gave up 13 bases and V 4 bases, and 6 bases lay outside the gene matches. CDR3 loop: CASSSGTGRQFF. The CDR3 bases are TGTGCCAGCAGCTCAGGGACAGGCCGCCAGTTCTTC.

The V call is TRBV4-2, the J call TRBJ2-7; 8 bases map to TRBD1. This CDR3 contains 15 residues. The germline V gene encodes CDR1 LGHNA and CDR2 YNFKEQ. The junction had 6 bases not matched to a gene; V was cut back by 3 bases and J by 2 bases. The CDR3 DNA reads TGTGCCAGCAGCCAGAGTAAACAGGGGGCCTACGAGCAGTACTTC. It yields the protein CASSQSKQGAYEQYF.

The CDR3 nucleotides are TGTGCCAGCAGCGTATTCGACAGGGAAGCGTCCTACGAGCAGTACTTC. This gives the protein CASSVFDREASYEQYF. This chain joins TRBV9 and TRBJ2-7; 7 bases are shared with TRBD1. V shed 1 base, J shed 1 base, and the junction held 8 bases outside the gene matches. Germline CDR1 is SGDLS and CDR2 is YYNGEE. The CDR3 runs 16 residues. Using reference TRBV9 and TRBJ2-7 for the parts outside the CDR3, the full variable domain is DSGVTQTPKHLITATGQRVTLRCSPRSGDLSVYWYQQSLDQGLQFLIQYYNGEERAKGNILERFSAQQFPDLHSELNLSSLELGDSALYFCASSVFDREASYEQYFGPGTRLTVT.

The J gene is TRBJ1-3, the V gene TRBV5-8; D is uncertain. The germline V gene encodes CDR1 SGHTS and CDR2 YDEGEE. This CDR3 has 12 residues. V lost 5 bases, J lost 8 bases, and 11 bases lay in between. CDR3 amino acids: CASSPYGDTIYF. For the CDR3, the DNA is TGTGCCAGCAGTCCCTACGGTGACACCATATATTTT.

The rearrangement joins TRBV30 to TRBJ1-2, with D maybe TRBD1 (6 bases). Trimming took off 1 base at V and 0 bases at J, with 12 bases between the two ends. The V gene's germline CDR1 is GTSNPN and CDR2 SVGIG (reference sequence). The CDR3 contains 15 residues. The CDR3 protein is CAWSDPTGANYGYTF. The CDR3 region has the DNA TGTGCCTGGAGTGATCCGACAGGAGCTAACTATGGCTACACCTTC.

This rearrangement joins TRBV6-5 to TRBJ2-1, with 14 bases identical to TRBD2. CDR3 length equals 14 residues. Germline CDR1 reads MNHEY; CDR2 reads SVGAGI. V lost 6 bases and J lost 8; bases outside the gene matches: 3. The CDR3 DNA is TGTGCCAGCAGGGGACTAGCGGGAGCGTATGAGCAGTTCTTC. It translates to CASRGLAGAYEQFF.